This TCR beta chain was sequenced for a study of Graves' ophthalmopathy and Graves' hyperthyroidism. On this clonotype itself: The antigen remains undetermined.

CAS ≥3, NOSPECS ≥4, moderate-to-severe activity and duration under 3 months marked donors with ophthalmopathy. Orbital computed tomography, thyroid ultrasound, TRAb, serum thyroxine and clinical symptoms formed the basis of diagnosis. The sequenced template was RNA, covering the TCR beta CDR3 region. RT-PCR in the first round used HTBI primers; a second-round multiplex PCR followed. MiXCR was run by TCRdb on the multiplex PCR reads, yielding one entry per CDR3 protein. Among around 670,000 distinct CDR3 sequences listed, approximately 40% were seen once. Study-wide results and caveats: In blood, most expanded thyroid clonotypes above 0.001 frequency were also detected. This model predicted ophthalmopathy progression (sensitivity 70% to 71%, specificity about 72%).

The TCR sequence derives from an adult man with Graves' ophthalmopathy. Specimen: peripheral blood.

CDR3 region: CASSVGPGLNFYEQYF. Here the CDR3 DNA reads TGTGCCAGCAGCGTAGGCCCAGGGTTAAATTTCTACGAGCAGTACTTC. The V gene is TRBV9, the J gene TRBJ2-7, with D possibly matching TRBD1 (5 bases). Trimming removed 0 bases at V and 3 bases at J, with 16 bases between. Germline loops: CDR1 SGDLS, CDR2 YYNGEE. The CDR3 covers 16 residues.